This T cell receptor (beta chain) was sequenced during a study of Graves' ophthalmopathy and Graves' hyperthyroidism. Study-level background: Peripheral blood was gathered at first diagnosis, ahead of any treatment whatsoever.

This clonotype was found many times. The target antigen is unknown. A much bigger clone sits one base away, suggesting this may be a read error. General study findings and limits: Sensitivity of about 90% and specificity of nearly 82% were achieved when a 13-signature model separated ophthalmopathy from stable hyperthyroidism. Blood also held most thyroid clonotypes expanded above 0.001 frequency. Ophthalmopathy progression was predicted with about 71% sensitivity and 72% to 80% specificity.

RNA transcripts were the source from which TCR beta CDR3 regions were amplified. Investigators did first-round RT-PCR with HTBI primers, then second-round multiplex PCR. TCRdb fed the multiplex PCR reads into MiXCR, producing one record per CDR3 protein. The table includes roughly 480,000 distinct CDR3 sequences, 14% detected once. Germline values: CDR1 MNHEY, CDR2 SMNVEV (reference sequence). The ends were cut back, 4 bases at V and 7 bases at J, with 11 bases in the middle. The CDR3 totals 13 residues. This sequence originates from a woman aged 30 to 39 with Graves' ophthalmopathy. The specimen was blood. The chain uses TRBV27 and TRBJ1-5; the D gene is possibly TRBD1 (5 bases). The DNA for the CDR3 is TGTGCCAGCAGTTGGGCAGGGAAACAGCCCCAGCATTTT. Amino acids: CASSWAGKQPQHF.